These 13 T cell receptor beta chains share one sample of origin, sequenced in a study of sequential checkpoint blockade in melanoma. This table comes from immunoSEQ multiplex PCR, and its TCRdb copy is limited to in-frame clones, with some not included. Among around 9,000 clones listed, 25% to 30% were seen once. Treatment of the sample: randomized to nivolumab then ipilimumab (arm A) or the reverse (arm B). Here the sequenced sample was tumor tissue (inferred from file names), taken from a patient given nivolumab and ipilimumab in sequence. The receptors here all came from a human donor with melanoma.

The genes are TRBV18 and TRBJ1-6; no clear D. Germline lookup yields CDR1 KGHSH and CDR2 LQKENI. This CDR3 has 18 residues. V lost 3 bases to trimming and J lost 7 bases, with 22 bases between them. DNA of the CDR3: TGTGCCAGCTCACCGACCACCCAACTCAATATTGGAAATTCACCCCTCCACTTT. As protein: CASSPTTQLNIGNSPLHF.

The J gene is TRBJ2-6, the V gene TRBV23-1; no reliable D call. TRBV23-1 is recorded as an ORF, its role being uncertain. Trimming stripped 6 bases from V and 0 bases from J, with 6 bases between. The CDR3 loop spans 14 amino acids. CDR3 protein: CASRMDSGANVLTF. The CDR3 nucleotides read TGCGCCAGCAGAATGGACTCTGGGGCCAACGTCCTGACTTTC.

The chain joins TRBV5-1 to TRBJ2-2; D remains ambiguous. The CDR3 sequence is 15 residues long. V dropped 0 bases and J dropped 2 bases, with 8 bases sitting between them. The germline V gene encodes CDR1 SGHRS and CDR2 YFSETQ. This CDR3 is CASSLAMGNTGELFF. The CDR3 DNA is TGCGCCAGCAGCTTGGCCATGGGAAACACCGGGGAGCTGTTTTTT.

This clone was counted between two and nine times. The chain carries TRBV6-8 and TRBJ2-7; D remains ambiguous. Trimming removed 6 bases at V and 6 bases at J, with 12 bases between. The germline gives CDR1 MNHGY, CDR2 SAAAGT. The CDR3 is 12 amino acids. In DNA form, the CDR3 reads TGTGCCAGCAGCCTAGGACCGAGCGAGCAGTACTTC. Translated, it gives CASSLGPSEQYF.

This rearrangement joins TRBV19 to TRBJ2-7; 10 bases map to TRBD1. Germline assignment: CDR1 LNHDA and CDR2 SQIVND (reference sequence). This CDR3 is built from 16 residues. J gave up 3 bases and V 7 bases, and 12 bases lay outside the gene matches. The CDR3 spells CASIKLRDRGSYEQYV. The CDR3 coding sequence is TGTGCCAGTATTAAGCTAAGGGACAGGGGCAGCTACGAGCAGTACGTC.

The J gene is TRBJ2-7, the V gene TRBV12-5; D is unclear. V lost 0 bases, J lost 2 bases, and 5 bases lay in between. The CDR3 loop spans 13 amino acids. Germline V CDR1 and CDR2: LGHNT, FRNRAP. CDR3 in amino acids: CASGLVPAYEQYF. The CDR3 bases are TGTGCTAGTGGTTTGGTACCGGCCTACGAGCAGTACTTC.

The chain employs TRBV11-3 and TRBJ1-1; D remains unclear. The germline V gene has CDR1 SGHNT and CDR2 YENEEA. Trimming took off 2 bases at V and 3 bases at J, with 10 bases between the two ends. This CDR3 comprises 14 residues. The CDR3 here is CASSLNALHTEAFF. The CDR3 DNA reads TGTGCCAGCAGCTTAAACGCCCTTCACACTGAAGCTTTCTTT.

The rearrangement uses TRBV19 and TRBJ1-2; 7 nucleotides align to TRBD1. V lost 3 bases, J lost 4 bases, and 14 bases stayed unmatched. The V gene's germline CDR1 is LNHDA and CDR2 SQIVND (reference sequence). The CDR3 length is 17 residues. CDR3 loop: CASSISRDRGLFYGYTF. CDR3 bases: TGTGCCAGTAGTATTTCCCGGGACAGAGGATTGTTCTATGGCTACACCTTC.

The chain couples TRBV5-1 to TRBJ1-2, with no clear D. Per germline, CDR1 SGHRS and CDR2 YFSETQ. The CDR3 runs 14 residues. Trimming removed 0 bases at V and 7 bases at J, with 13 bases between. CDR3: CASSLERPQVGYTF. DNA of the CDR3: TGCGCCAGCAGCTTGGAACGGCCGCAGGTTGGCTACACCTTC.

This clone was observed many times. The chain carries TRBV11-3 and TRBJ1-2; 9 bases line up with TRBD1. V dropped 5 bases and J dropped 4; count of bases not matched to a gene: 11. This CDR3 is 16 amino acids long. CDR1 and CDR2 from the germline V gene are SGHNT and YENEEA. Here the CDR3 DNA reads TGTGCCAGCAGCGAGTGGGACAGGGAAACGTCCTATGGCTACACCTTC. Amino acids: CASSEWDRETSYGYTF.

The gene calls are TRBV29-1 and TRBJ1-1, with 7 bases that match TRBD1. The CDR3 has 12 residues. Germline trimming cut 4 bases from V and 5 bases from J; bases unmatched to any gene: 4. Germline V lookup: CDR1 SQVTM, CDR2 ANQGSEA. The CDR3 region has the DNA TGCAGCGTTGTAGGGGGCGGGACTGAAGCTTTCTTT. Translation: CSVVGGGTEAFF.

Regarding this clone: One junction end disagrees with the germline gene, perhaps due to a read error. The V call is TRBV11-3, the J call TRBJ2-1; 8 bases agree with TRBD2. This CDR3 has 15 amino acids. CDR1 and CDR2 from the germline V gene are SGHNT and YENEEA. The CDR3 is CASSVDGRGGNEQFF. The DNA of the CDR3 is TGTGCCAGCAGCGTAGACGGGCGCGGGGGGAATGAGCAGTTCTTC.

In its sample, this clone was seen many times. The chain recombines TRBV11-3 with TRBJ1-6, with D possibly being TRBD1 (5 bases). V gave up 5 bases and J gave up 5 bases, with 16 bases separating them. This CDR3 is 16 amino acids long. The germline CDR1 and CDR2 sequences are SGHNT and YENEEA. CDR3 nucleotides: TGTGCCAGCAGCCCCGGCGGGGGACCCAATAATTCACCCCTCCACTTT. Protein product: CASSPGGGPNNSPLHF.